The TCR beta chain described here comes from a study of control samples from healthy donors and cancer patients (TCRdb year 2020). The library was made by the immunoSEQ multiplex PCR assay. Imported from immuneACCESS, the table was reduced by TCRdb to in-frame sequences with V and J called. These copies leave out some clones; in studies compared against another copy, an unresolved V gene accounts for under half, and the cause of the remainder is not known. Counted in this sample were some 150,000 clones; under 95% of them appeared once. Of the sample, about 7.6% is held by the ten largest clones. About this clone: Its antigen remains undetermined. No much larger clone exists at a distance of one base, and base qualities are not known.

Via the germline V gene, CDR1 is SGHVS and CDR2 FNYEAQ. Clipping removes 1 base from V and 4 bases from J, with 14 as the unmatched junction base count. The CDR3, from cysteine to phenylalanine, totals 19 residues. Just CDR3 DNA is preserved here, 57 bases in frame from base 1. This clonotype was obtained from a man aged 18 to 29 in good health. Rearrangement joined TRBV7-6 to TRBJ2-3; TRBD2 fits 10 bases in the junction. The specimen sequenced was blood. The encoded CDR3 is CASSLGGPERGGRSDTQYF. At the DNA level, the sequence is TGTGCCAGCAGCTTAGGGGGCCCCGAGCGGGGGGGCCGCTCAGATACGCAGTATTTT. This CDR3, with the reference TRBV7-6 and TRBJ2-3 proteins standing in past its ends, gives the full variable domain GAGVSQSPRYKVTKRGQDVALRCDPISGHVSLYWYRQALGQGPEFLTYFNYEAQQDKSGLPNDRFSAERPEGSISTLTIQRTEQRDSAMYRCASSLGGPERGGRSDTQYFGPGTRLTVL.